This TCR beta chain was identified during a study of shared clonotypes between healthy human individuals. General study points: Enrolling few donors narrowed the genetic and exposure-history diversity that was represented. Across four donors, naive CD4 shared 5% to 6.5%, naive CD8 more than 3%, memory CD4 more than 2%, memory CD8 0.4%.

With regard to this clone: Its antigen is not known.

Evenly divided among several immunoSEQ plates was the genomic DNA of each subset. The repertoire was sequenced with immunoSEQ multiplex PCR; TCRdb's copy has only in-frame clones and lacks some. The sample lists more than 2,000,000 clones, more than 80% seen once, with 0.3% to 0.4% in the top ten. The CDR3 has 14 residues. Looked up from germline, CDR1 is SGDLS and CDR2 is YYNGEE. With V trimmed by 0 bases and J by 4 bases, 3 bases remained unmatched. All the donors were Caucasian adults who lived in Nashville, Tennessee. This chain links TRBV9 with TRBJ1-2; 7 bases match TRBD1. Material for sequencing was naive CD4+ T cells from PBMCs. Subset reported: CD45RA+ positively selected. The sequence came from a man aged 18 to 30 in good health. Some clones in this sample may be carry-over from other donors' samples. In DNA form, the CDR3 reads TGTGCCAGCAGCGTAGGACAGGGACTCTATGGCTACACCTTC. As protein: CASSVGQGLYGYTF.